Sequencing of this T cell receptor beta chain was carried out in a study of T cell repertoires in aging, cancer and after chemotherapy. With respect to this clonotype: Its antigen is still unknown.

TCR beta rearrangements were amplified from peripheral blood genomic DNA. The study's findings and limits: Untreated cancer patients had significantly lower blood TCR diversity than age-matched healthy donors.

Germline CDR1 reads LNHDA; CDR2 reads SQIVND (reference sequence). There are 15 residues in the CDR3. With 3 bases clipped from V and 4 bases from J, the junction kept 6 bases outside the gene matches. TRB rearrangements spanning V, D and J were amplified using mixed TRB-A/B primers. Via MiXCR, TCRdb re-called the multiplex PCR reads, giving one row per CDR3 protein. Counted here are about 9,200 distinct CDR3 sequences, around 35% occurring once; the ten biggest clones make up 2.8%. The sequencing sample was made of blood. The clonotype originates from a human donor in good health. V usage is TRBV19 and J usage is TRBJ1-1; 9 nucleotides match TRBD1. The CDR3 loop is CASSMHRGLGTEAFF. The CDR3 nucleotides read TGTGCCAGTAGTATGCACAGGGGGCTGGGCACTGAAGCTTTCTTT.